In this sample, the clone carrying this TCR beta chain turned up a few times. Then a second PCR, running about 6 to 12 cycles, was carried out with a sample-barcoded 5' primer and a J-beta primer mix. TCRdb re-analysed the 5' RACE reads in MiXCR, keeping a single row per CDR3 protein. The sample has 650,000 to 800,000 distinct CDR3 sequences; 40% to 50% are singletons. These data belong to a study of blood T cells in healthy people across ages. Germline V gives CDR1 SGHAT, CDR2 FQNNGV. V lost 5 bases and J lost 12; bases outside the gene matches: 12. CDR3 length: 14 residues. The V gene is TRBV11-2, the J gene TRBJ2-1; TRBD1 aligns across 8 bases. The source material was blood. This TCR derives from a man between 60 and 75 years old in good health. The CDR3 DNA sequence: TGTGCCAGCAGCCGGCCGGGACAGGTCCACGGGCAGTTCTTC. Protein product: CASSRPGQVHGQFF.